This T cell receptor (beta chain) is from a study of shared clonotypes between healthy human individuals (dated by TCRdb to the early 2020s). Study-wide context: A couple of women and a few men aged 18 to 49 years were included in the cohort. For each donor, CD4 naive and CD4 memory were each given three plates, CD8 naive was given two plates, and CD8 memory was given one plate. Blood TCR repertoires of five healthy adults were deeply sequenced to estimate repertoire size and the extent of clonotype sharing between individuals. To increase sequencing depth and limit assay-specific biases, different laboratories used diverse techniques to prepare libraries and sequence TCR repertoires. Per donor, leukapheresis produced somewhere between about 0.8 and 9 billion PBMCs.

Using the deep immunoSEQ assay, TCR CDR3 regions were amplified from genomic DNA by multiplex PCR. For each cell subset, the extracted genomic DNA was distributed evenly across all wells of several immunoSEQ 96-well plates, and each plate served as one replicate. Each replicate PCR for sorted subsets received roughly 0.2 ug genomic DNA, equal to roughly 30,000 T cell genomes. The purified libraries were quantified using a Qubit 3.0 fluorometer, sized with a Bioanalyzer 2100, and then quantified again using the KAPA Library Quantification kit. Each immunoSEQ 96-well plate was sequenced on its own single-read 150-cycle Illumina NextSeq 550 flow cell. Processing in the source paper ran as follows. Because the immunoSEQ output included only junctional sequences and no quality scores, the filtering could not be the same as the filtering used for full-length reads. Sequences were annotated with PyIR, a Python wrapper for IgBLAST v1.9, using IMGT germline references to assign V/J genes and CDR3. Any read was removed if the V/J assignment was weak (E-value above 1e-6), the CDR3 was missing, or the read contained stop codons, out-of-frame junctions, or ambiguous translated residues. V3J clonotypes were defined as sequences sharing an identical inferred V gene, J gene, and CDR3 amino acid sequence. The percentage overlap between two repertoires was calculated by dividing the number of shared unique clonotypes by the size of the smaller repertoire. RTK rarefaction, the Chao1 estimator, and Recon v2.1 estimates of unobserved clonotypes were used to assess repertoire richness. Generation probabilities for all TCRbeta clonotypes obtained by the gDNA method from a handful of donors were computed using OLGA. Drawn from immuneACCESS, this table holds only the in-frame rearrangements with V and J called that TCRdb kept. Clones are partly lost; checked studies trace under half to an unresolved V gene and leave the rest unexplained. That table furnishes V, J and clone size, whereas the DNA furnished D and trimming. This sample holds some 580,000 clones; roughly 98% were observed only once. Clones ranked in the top ten supply approximately 0.3% of the sample.

CD8 naive samples were CD45RO-negative cells positively selected for CCR7, giving a CD45RA+CCR7+ population that excluded TemRA cells. The donors were healthy, HIV-negative adults who had no recently reported acute infections or vaccinations. Only Caucasian adults living in Nashville, Tennessee, USA were represented among the donors. Blood was collected by leukapheresis, and PBMCs were isolated by Ficoll-Histopaque density gradient centrifugation and then cryopreserved in liquid nitrogen vapor phase. Analytical flow cytometry was used to check the purity and quantity of each magnetically sorted T cell population. From each sorted fraction, genomic DNA was isolated and quantified by UV absorbance on a Nanodrop 2000c. With respect to this clone: Its antigen remains undetermined. Given a much more abundant clone one base away, this may be a read error. This CDR3 is also generated by other DNA sequences in the sample.

The study at large found these results: Pairwise subsampling indicated that sequencing depth was expected to affect the degree of clonotype sharing among donors. Across a handful of donors, approximately 4.9% of naive CD4, roughly 3.5% of naive CD8, roughly 2.2% of memory CD4, and approximately 0.42% of memory CD8 clonotypes were shared. Sampling was limited to blood, and TCR repertoires in tissue likely differ from TCR repertoires in blood. Naive subsets generally had larger estimated clonotype richness than memory subsets. Higher generation probabilities were observed for clonotypes shared by all four sorted-subset donors than for non-shared clonotypes. Incomplete sequencing was indicated by rarefaction of sorted-subset datasets, despite the large sequencing depth. The genetic and exposure-history diversity represented was limited by the small number of donors.

Its CDR3 holds 11 amino acids, cysteine through phenylalanine. Only the CDR3 portion is preserved as DNA: 33 bases, with reading frame beginning at the first base. CDR1 is given as MDHEN and CDR2 as SYDVKM, both from the germline V gene. V was cut back by 2 bases and J by 3 bases, leaving a gap of 2 bases between them. Sequencing was carried out using naive CD8+ T cells sorted from blood. Reading the label with the study, this specimen's cell subset or site is: CD45RA+CCR7+. The origin of this receptor is a man aged 30 to 45 in good health. The chain employs TRBV28 and TRBJ2-7; the D gene lacks a confident call. The DNA sequence reads TGTGCCAGCAGTTTAAACTACGAGCAGTACTTC. This gives the protein CASSLNYEQYF.